A selection of T cell receptor beta chains follows, all from one sample in a study of beta chain features in type 1 diabetes. This table comes from immunoSEQ multiplex PCR, and its TCRdb copy is limited to in-frame clones, with some not included. The sample has 300,000 to 350,000 clones; roughly 12% are singletons. Sequences were obtained from naive CD4+ T cells from blood. The receptor source for this set is a woman aged 18-35 years with type 1 diabetes. Both conserved end residues are part of each CDR3. The D gene is left open where the match is weak. Expanded clones are given a class, and other clones once, few, many or no size at all.

clone_size j_call cdr3_length v_call d_call cdr3_aa cdr3_nt
. TRBJ1-2 16 TRBV18 . CASSPLTLEVRRGYTF TGTGCCAGCTCACCGCTAACATTGGAGGTTCGTCGTGGCTACACCTTC
few TRBJ1-2 13 TRBV7-9 . CASSSAGVDGYTF TGTGCCAGCAGCTCCGCAGGGGTTGATGGCTACACCTTC
. TRBJ2-3 17 TRBV5-1 . CASSLGPARGSTDTQYF TGCGCCAGCAGCTTAGGACCCGCCCGGGGGAGCACAGATACGCAGTATTTT
few TRBJ2-1 16 TRBV5-1 . CASSLDPGSKYNEQFF TGCGCCAGCAGCTTGGATCCAGGGTCGAAGTACAATGAGCAGTTCTTC
few TRBJ1-1 14 TRBV4-3 . CASSQGGGVTEAFF TGCGCCAGCAGCCAAGGAGGGGGGGTGACTGAAGCTTTCTTT
few TRBJ2-1 16 TRBV6-1 TRBD2 CASSETGTSYYNEQFF TGTGCCAGCAGTGAGACCGGGACTAGCTACTACAATGAGCAGTTCTTC
few TRBJ2-1 15 TRBV7-7 TRBD2 CASSPLEVAGAEQFF TGTGCCAGCAGCCCCCTCGAGGTAGCGGGAGCTGAGCAGTTCTTC
. TRBJ2-1 11 TRBV27 . CASSLYNEQFF TGTGCCAGCAGTCTATACAATGAGCAGTTCTTC
. TRBJ1-2 14 TRBV4-3 . CASSQVVGGYGYTF TGCGCCAGCAGCCAAGTTGTGGGGGGCTATGGCTACACCTTC
. TRBJ2-3 16 TRBV5-1 TRBD1 CASRLQGASSTDTQYF TGCGCCAGCAGACTACAGGGGGCCTCTAGCACAGATACGCAGTATTTT
few TRBJ1-1 13 TRBV29-1 . CSVAGIWNTEAFF TGCAGCGTTGCTGGCATATGGAACACTGAAGCTTTCTTT
. TRBJ2-1 12 TRBV19 TRBD2 CASREAYNEQFF TGTGCCAGTCGGGAGGCCTACAATGAGCAGTTCTTC
. TRBJ2-7 12 TRBV6-6 . CASRPSVYEQYF TGTGCCAGCAGACCCAGTGTGTACGAGCAGTACTTC
few TRBJ2-1 16 TRBV18 . CASSPFTGLPNNEQFF TGTGCCAGCTCACCATTTACAGGCCTTCCCAACAATGAGCAGTTCTTC